This is a list of T cell receptor beta chains from one sample in a study of T cell changes during pregnancy in multiple sclerosis. Data came from immunoSEQ multiplex PCR; TCRdb stores just in-frame clones and leaves some out. The sample records fewer than 65,000 clones, roughly nine tenths being singletons. The sample consisted of CD4+ T cells from peripheral blood mononuclear cells, taken in the first trimester of pregnancy. The receptors come from a female donor with multiple sclerosis, enrolled in a pregnancy study. Each CDR3 is given with its conserved first and last residue. D genes are given only for firm matches. Clone size is given for some rows only: seen once, a few or many times, or a class if the clone is expanded.

>TRBJ1-2|NA|NA|TRBV7-6
CASSLGQGPNYGYTF
TGTGCCAGCAGCTTAGGGCAGGGCCCTAACTATGGCTACACCTTC
>TRBJ1-1|NA|once|TRBV21-1
CASSKGVGGKAFF
TGTGCCAGCAGCAAGGGTGTGGGGGGGAAGGCTTTCTTT
>TRBJ2-2|TRBD1|few|TRBV6-6
CASSYRTGRYTGELFF
TGTGCCAGCAGTTACAGGACAGGGCGGTACACCGGGGAGCTGTTTTTT
>TRBJ1-1|NA|few|TRBV9
CASSVDPPAGVNTEAFF
TGTGCCAGCAGCGTAGATCCCCCGGCAGGGGTGAACACTGAAGCTTTCTTT
>TRBJ1-2|NA|few|TRBV7-9
CASRSTPKDGYGYTF
TGTGCCAGCAGGTCGACACCGAAGGATGGCTATGGCTACACCTTC
>TRBJ2-7|NA|NA|TRBV9
CASSVGPVSYEQYF
TGTGCCAGCAGCGTAGGTCCAGTATCCTACGAGCAGTACTTC
>TRBJ2-2|NA|NA|TRBV27
CASTVSRNTGELFF
TGTGCCAGCACGGTTTCGAGAAACACCGGGGAGCTGTTTTTT
>TRBJ2-2|NA|few|TRBV11-2
CASSFYTSTGELFF
TGTGCCAGCAGCTTTTATACTAGCACCGGGGAGCTGTTTTTT
>TRBJ2-2|TRBD1|NA|TRBV7-2
CASRSDRAFTGELFF
TGTGCCAGCAGAAGCGACAGGGCCTTCACCGGGGAGCTGTTTTTT
>TRBJ1-5|NA|NA|TRBV7-2
CASSLRGSDQPQHF
TGTGCCAGCAGCTTAAGAGGTTCGGATCAGCCCCAGCATTTT
>TRBJ1-5|TRBD1|NA|TRBV19
CASSIGQGASQPQHF
TGTGCCAGTAGTATCGGGCAGGGGGCCAGTCAGCCCCAGCATTTT
>TRBJ1-2|NA|NA|TRBV2
CASQKNYGYTF
TGTGCCAGCCAGAAGAACTATGGCTACACCTTC
>TRBJ1-2|TRBD1|NA|TRBV4-2
CASSQELRTGSYTF
TGTGCCAGCAGCCAAGAACTAAGGACAGGGAGCTACACCTTC
>TRBJ1-2|NA|NA|TRBV11-2
CASTPIRRQPNYGYTF
TGTGCCAGCACCCCGATCCGGAGGCAACCTAACTATGGCTACACCTTC
>TRBJ2-7|NA|NA|TRBV10-3
CATNLRDGSSYEQYF
TGTGCCACAAACCTCCGGGACGGGAGCTCCTACGAGCAGTACTTC
>TRBJ2-3|TRBD2|NA|TRBV10-3
CAISEVLAGKNTQYF
TGTGCCATCAGTGAGGTTCTAGCGGGGAAGAATACGCAGTATTTT
>TRBJ2-2|NA|NA|TRBV19
CASRSQGRTGELFF
TGTGCCAGTAGGTCACAGGGTAGAACCGGGGAGCTGTTTTTT
>TRBJ2-1|NA|NA|TRBV11-2
CASGTREINEQFF
TGTGCCAGCGGGACACGTGAAATCAATGAGCAGTTCTTC
>TRBJ1-1|TRBD1|NA|TRBV6-5
CASRYNRGMNTEAFF
TGTGCCAGCAGGTATAACAGGGGTATGAACACTGAAGCTTTCTTT
>TRBJ1-6|TRBD1|NA|TRBV4-1
CASSPGQGARSSPLHF
TGCGCCAGCAGCCCGGGACAGGGGGCAAGAAGTTCACCCCTCCACTTT